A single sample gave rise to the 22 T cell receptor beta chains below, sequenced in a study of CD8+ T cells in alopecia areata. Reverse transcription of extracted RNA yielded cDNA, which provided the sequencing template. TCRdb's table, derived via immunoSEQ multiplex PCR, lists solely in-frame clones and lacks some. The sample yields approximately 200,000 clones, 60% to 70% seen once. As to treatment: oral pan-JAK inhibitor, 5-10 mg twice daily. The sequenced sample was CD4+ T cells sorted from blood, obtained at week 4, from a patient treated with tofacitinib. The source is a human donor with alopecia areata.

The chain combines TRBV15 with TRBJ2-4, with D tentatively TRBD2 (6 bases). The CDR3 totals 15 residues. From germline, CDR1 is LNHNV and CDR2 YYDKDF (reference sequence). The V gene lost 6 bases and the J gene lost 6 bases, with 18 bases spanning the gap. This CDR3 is CATRIPSGEANIQYF. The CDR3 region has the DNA TGTGCCACCAGAATCCCGTCGGGGGAGGCAAACATTCAGTACTTC. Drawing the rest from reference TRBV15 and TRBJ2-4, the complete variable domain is DAMVIQNPRYQVTQFGKPVTLSCSQTLNHNVMYWYQQKSSQAPKLLFHYYDKDFNNEADTPDNFQSRRPNTSFCFLDIRSPGLGDTAMYLCATRIPSGEANIQYFGAGTRLSVL.

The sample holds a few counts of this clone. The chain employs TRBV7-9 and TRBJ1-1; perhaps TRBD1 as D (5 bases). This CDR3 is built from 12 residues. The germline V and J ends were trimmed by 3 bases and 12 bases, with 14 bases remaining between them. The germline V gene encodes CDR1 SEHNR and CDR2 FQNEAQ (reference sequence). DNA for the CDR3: TGTGCCAGCAGCTTGGGGCAGACGTTTACTTTCTTT. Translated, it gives CASSLGQTFTFF.

The CDR3 loop is CASSVGRDTEAFF. The CDR3 region has the DNA TGTGCCAGCAGCGTAGGCAGGGACACTGAAGCTTTCTTT. The rearrangement uses TRBV9 and TRBJ1-1, with a tentative D call TRBD1 (5 bases). V gave up 0 bases and J gave up 3 bases, with 6 bases separating them. Germline lookup yields CDR1 SGDLS and CDR2 YYNGEE. The CDR3 extends over 13 amino acids.

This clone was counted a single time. The CDR3 loop is CASSTSPFASYEQYF. The CDR3 DNA reads TGTGCCAGCAGCACCTCTCCTTTCGCCTCCTACGAGCAGTACTTC. This chain joins TRBV28 and TRBJ2-7; no clear D. CDR3 length equals 15 residues. Trimming removed 6 bases at V and 0 bases at J, with 15 bases between. Per the germline V gene, CDR1 is MDHEN and CDR2 is SYDVKM.

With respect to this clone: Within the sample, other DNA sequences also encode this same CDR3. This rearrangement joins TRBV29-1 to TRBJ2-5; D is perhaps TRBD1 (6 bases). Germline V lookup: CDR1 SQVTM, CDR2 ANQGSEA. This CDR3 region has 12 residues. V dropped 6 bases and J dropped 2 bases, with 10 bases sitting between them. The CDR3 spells CSVARGQETQYF. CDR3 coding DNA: TGCAGCGTCGCCAGGGGACAAGAGACCCAGTACTTC.

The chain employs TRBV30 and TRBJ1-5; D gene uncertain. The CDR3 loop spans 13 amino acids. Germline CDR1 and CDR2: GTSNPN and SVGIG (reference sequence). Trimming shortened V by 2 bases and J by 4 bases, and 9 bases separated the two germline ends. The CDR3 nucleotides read TGTGCCTGGAGTCCCGATCCTAATCAGCCCCAGCATTTT. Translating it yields CAWSPDPNQPQHF.

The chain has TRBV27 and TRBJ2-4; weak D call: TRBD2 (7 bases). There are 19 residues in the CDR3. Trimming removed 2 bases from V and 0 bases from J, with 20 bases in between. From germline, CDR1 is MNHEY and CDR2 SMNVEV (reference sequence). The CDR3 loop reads CASSLRSGGGVLAKNIQYF. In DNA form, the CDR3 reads TGTGCCAGCAGTTTAAGGTCTGGAGGGGGGGTGTTAGCCAAAAACATTCAGTACTTC.

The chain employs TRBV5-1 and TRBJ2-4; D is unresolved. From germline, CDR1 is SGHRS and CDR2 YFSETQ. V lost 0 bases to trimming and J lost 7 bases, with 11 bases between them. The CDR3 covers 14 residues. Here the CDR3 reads CASSLGDPANIQYF. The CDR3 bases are TGCGCCAGCAGCTTGGGCGACCCTGCGAACATTCAGTACTTC.

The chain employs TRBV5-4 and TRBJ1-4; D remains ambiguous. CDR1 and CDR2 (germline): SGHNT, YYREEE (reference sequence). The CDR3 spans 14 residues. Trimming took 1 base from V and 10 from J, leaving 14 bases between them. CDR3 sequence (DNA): TGTGCCAGCAGCTTGCTAGGTGGAACTGGAAAACTGTTTTTT. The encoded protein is CASSLLGGTGKLFF.

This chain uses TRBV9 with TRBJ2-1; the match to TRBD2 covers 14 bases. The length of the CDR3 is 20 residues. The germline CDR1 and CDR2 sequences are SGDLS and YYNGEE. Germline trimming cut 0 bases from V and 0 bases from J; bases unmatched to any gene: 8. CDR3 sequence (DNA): TGTGCCAGCAGCGTAGGGGTAGGGACTAGCGGGGGTAGCTCCTACAATGAGCAGTTCTTC. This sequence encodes CASSVGVGTSGGSSYNEQFF.

CDR3 protein: CASSSLGASTDTQYF. CDR3 nucleotide sequence: TGTGCCAGCTCTTCCCTGGGGGCTAGCACAGATACGCAGTATTTT. The chain is built from TRBV18 and TRBJ2-3; D perhaps matches TRBD1 (6 bases). The CDR3 is 15 residues long. V shed 6 bases and J shed 0 bases, with 13 bases lying between them. Germline CDR1 is KGHSH and CDR2 is LQKENI.

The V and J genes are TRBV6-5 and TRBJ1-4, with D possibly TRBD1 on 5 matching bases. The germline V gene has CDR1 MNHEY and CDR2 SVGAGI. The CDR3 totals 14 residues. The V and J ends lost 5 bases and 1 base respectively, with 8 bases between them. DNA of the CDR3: TGTGCCAGCAGTCGGGACGGAACTAATGAAAAACTGTTTTTT. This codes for CASSRDGTNEKLFF.

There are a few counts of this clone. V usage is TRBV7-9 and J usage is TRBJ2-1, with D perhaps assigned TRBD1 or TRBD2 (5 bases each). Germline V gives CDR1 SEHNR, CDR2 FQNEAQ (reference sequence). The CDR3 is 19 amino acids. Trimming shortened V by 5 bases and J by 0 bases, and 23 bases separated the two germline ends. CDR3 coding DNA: TGTGCCAGCAGCACCCCCCGAGGGGCGATCTTAAGCTCCTACAATGAGCAGTTCTTC. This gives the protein CASSTPRGAILSSYNEQFF.

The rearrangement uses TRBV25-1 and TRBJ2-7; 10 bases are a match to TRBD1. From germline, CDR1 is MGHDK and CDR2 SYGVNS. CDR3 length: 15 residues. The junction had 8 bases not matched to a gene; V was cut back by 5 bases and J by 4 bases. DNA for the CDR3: TGTGCCAGCAGTACGCCCGGGACAGGGGAGTACGAGCAGTACTTC. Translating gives CASSTPGTGEYEQYF.

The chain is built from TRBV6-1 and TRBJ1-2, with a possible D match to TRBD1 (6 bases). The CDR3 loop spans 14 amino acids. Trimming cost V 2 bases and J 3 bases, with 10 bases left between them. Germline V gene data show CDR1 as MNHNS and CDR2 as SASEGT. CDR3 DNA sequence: TGTGCCAGCAGTGAAAGGGGGAAGGACTATGGCTACACCTTC. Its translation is CASSERGKDYGYTF.

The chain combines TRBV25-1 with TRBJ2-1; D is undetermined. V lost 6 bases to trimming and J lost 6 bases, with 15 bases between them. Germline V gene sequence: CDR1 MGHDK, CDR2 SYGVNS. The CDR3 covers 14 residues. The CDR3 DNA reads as TGTGCCAGCAGCCCCCGTGGTTATCTCAATGAGCAGTTCTTC. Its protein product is CASSPRGYLNEQFF.

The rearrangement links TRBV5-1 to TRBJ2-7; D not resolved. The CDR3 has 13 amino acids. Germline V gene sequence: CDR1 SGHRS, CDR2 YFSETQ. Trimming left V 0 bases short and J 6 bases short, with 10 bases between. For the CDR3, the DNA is TGCGCCAGCAGCTTGGAATCTCTGGGCGAGCAGTACTTC. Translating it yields CASSLESLGEQYF.

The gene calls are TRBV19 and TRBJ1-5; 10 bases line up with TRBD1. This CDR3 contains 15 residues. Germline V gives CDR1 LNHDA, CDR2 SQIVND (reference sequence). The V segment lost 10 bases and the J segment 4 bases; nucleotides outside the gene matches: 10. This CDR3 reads CATRTDRGQNQPQHF. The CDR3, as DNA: TGTGCCACTCGAACAGACAGGGGGCAAAATCAGCCCCAGCATTTT.

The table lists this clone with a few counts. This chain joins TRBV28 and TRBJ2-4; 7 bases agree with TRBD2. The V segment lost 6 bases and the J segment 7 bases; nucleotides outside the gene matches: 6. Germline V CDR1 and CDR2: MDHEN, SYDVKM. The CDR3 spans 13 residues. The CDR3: CASRPAGENIQYF. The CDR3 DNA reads TGTGCCAGCAGGCCGGCGGGAGAGAACATTCAGTACTTC.

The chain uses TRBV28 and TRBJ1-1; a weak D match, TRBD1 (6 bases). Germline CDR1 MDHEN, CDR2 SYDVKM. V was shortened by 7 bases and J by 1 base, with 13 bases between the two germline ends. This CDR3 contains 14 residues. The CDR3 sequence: CASIPGGRNTEAFF. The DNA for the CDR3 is TGTGCCAGCATCCCTGGGGGGCGGAACACTGAAGCTTTCTTT.

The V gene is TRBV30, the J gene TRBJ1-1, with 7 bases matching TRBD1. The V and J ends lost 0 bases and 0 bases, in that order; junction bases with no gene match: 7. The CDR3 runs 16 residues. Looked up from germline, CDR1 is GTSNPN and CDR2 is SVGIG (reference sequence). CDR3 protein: CAWSVLGRGVNTEAFF. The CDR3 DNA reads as TGTGCCTGGAGTGTACTCGGCAGGGGGGTGAACACTGAAGCTTTCTTT.

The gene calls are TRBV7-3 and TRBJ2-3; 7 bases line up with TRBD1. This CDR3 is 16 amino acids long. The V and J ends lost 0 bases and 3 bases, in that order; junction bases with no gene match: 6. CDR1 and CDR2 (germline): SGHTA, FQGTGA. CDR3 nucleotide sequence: TGTGCCAGCAGCTTAACAGGGGGCGCGAGGACAGATACGCAGTATTTT. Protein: CASSLTGGARTDTQYF.